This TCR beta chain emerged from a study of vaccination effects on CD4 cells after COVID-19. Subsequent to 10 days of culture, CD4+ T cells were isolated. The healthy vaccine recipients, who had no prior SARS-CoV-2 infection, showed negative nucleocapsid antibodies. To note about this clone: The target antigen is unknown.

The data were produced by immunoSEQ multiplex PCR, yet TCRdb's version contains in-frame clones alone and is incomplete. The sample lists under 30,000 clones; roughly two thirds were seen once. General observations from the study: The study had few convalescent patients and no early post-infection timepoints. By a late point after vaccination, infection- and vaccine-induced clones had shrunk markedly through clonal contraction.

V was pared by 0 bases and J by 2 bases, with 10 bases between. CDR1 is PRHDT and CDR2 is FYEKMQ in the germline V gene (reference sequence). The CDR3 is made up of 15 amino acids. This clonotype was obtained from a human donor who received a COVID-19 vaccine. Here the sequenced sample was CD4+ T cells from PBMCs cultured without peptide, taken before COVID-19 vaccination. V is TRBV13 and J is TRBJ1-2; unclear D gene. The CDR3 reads CASSLGPGRNYGYTF. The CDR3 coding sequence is TGTGCCAGCAGCTTAGGCCCGGGCAGAAACTATGGCTACACCTTC.